These T cell receptor beta chains were read from a single sample in a study of T cells after yellow fever vaccination. TCRdb called the 5' RACE reads again in MiXCR, with one record for every CDR3 protein. The sample contains fewer than 500,000 distinct CDR3 sequences, roughly a sixth of which appear only once. The specimen was PBMCs, collected before the yellow fever booster vaccination. These receptors were collected from a man between 18 and 35 years old who received the YFV17D yellow fever vaccine. CDR3s include the opening cysteine and the closing phenylalanine or tryptophan. A D gene is named only where the DNA matches it firmly. Clone size is not always given. Where it is, it says once, few, many or a class for expanded clones.

clone_size d_call j_call cdr3_length v_call cdr3_nt cdr3_aa
few - TRBJ2-5 13 TRBV9 TGTGCCAGCAGCGCACAGGTGGGGGAGACCCAGTACTTC CASSAQVGETQYF
few TRBD1 TRBJ1-1 13 TRBV20-1 TGCAGTGCCCAGGGGGGGACAGGGGCAGCCGCTTTCTTT CSAQGGTGAAAFF
- - TRBJ2-7 13 TRBV15 TGTGCCACCAGCAGAGATGCCCAAGAGGAGCAGTACTTC CATSRDAQEEQYF
- TRBD1 TRBJ2-1 16 TRBV11-2 TGTGCCAGCAGCTTAGGGGCGGGACAGGGTGACAATGAGCAGTTCTTC CASSLGAGQGDNEQFF
- - TRBJ1-1 16 TRBV19 TGTGCCAGTAGTGTGGGCCGGGGGGCTATGAACACTGAAGCTTTCTTT CASSVGRGAMNTEAFF
few - TRBJ2-2 15 TRBV7-2 TGTGCCAGCAGCTTAGAAGACCCTCGGACCGGGGAGCTGTTTTTT CASSLEDPRTGELFF
few - TRBJ1-2 14 TRBV5-1 TGCGCCAGCAGCTTGGCCATCAGAAACTATGGCTACACCTTC CASSLAIRNYGYTF
few - TRBJ1-2 13 TRBV3-1 TGTGCCAGCAGCCAAGGGCAGCTGCTCGGCTACACCTTC CASSQGQLLGYTF
few - TRBJ1-2 13 TRBV7-2 TGTGCCAGCAGCTTGCCACTGAATTATGGCTACACCTTC CASSLPLNYGYTF
many TRBD1 TRBJ2-5 12 TRBV25-1 TGTGCCAGTAGGACAGGGATGGAGACCCAGTACTTC CASRTGMETQYF
- - TRBJ2-1 13 TRBV5-6 TGTGCCAGCAGCTTGGCCTTGCGGAATGAGCAGTTCTTC CASSLALRNEQFF
once TRBD1 TRBJ1-5 16 TRBV4-1 TGCGCCAGCAGCAGGACAGGCCGTTTTAGCAATCAGCCCCAGCATTTT CASSRTGRFSNQPQHF
few TRBD2 TRBJ2-7 14 TRBV5-1 TGCGCCAGCAGCATCGGGACTAGCGGGGACGAGCAGTACTTC CASSIGTSGDEQYF
- - TRBJ1-1 15 TRBV7-3 TGTGCCAGCAGCTTATACGGGGGAGGAGGCGCTGAAGCTTTCTTT CASSLYGGGGAEAFF
- - TRBJ1-2 17 TRBV2 TGTGCCAGCAGTGAAGGTCCGGGGGGGGCCTACAACTATGGCTACACCTTC CASSEGPGGAYNYGYTF
- TRBD2 TRBJ2-3 14 TRBV10-3 TGTGCCATCTCCGAGCGGGGGGACACAGATACGCAGTATTTT CAISERGDTDTQYF
few - TRBJ1-1 15 TRBV4-2 TGTGCCAGCAGCCTTCAGGGCAGCCGGAACACTGAAGCTTTCTTT CASSLQGSRNTEAFF
few TRBD2 TRBJ2-5 15 TRBV20-1 TGCAGTGCTCCGCTCCTAGCGGGGGGGCAAGAGACCCAGTACTTC CSAPLLAGGQETQYF
- - TRBJ2-1 15 TRBV5-1 TGCGCCAGCACGTCCGTACCAAGCTCCTACAATGAGCAGTTCTTC CASTSVPSSYNEQFF
- TRBD2 TRBJ2-3 15 TRBV12-3/TRBV12-4 TGTGCCAGCAGTGGGGGGACTAGCGGAACAGATACGCAGTATTTT CASSGGTSGTDTQYF
- - TRBJ2-2 15 TRBV11-2 TGTGCCAGCAGCCCAGCCCTGGATGTCGCCGGGGAGCTGTTTTTT CASSPALDVAGELFF
few TRBD1 TRBJ2-5 15 TRBV7-6 TGTGCCAGCAGCAATCGACAGGGACCCCTGGAGACCCAGTACTTC CASSNRQGPLETQYF
- - TRBJ1-2 14 TRBV7-3 TGTGCCAGCAGCTTAACGAGGGGGGACTATGGCTACACCTTC CASSLTRGDYGYTF
- - TRBJ2-7 14 TRBV6-2/TRBV6-3 TGTGCCAGCAGTTCCAATCCTCAGGGCTACGAGCAGTACTTC CASSSNPQGYEQYF
- - TRBJ2-1 15 TRBV9 TGTGCCAGCAGCTCGAGGGCCAGCTCCTACAATGAGCAGTTCTTC CASSSRASSYNEQFF
- TRBD2 TRBJ2-5 13 TRBV20-1 TGCAGTGCTAGCGGGACTAGTATCGAGACCCAGTACTTC CSASGTSIETQYF
few TRBD1 TRBJ1-2 16 TRBV7-2 TGTGCCAGCAGCTTAACTCAACTAGGACAGGGTGGTTACGGCACCTTC CASSLTQLGQGGYGTF
- - TRBJ2-2 14 TRBV20-1 TGCAGTGCTAGAGATGTTTCGAACACCGGGGAGCTGTTTTTT CSARDVSNTGELFF